A single sample gave rise to the 30 T cell receptor beta chains below, sequenced in a study of CD8+ T cells in alopecia areata. Extracted RNA was reverse transcribed into cDNA, the sequencing template. Sequenced by immunoSEQ multiplex PCR; TCRdb stores in-frame clones only, minus some. Here the sample spans about 150,000 clones, roughly 64% being singletons. The specimen was CD4+ T cells sorted from blood, collected at week 0. The receptor source for this set is a human donor with alopecia areata.

This rearrangement joins TRBV30 to TRBJ1-1; D uncertain. The CDR3 spans 14 residues. V was clipped by 5 bases and J by 0 bases, with 13 bases between them. Germline V CDR1 and CDR2: GTSNPN, SVGIG (reference sequence). The DNA for the CDR3 is TGTGCCTGGGGGCGTGCGGGGTTGAACACTGAAGCTTTCTTT. It is translated as CAWGRAGLNTEAFF.

The rearrangement links TRBV10-3 to TRBJ2-7, with D possibly being TRBD1 or TRBD2 (5 bases each). The CDR3 loop spans 11 amino acids. Germline-derived CDR1 and CDR2 are ENHRY and SYGVKD. Trimming took off 5 bases at V and 5 bases at J, with 7 bases between the two ends. CDR3: CAISLGDEQYF. The CDR3 bases are TGTGCCATCAGTTTGGGGGACGAGCAGTACTTC.

Concerning this clone itself: Other DNA sequences in the same sample also yield this CDR3. CDR3 coding DNA: TGTGCCAGCAGCTTAGCCGGGGGGCCGTACAATGAGCAGTTCTTC. Translating it yields CASSLAGGPYNEQFF. The rearrangement uses TRBV7-2 and TRBJ2-1; perhaps TRBD2 as D (7 bases). The CDR3 runs to 15 residues. The germline V gene encodes CDR1 SGHTA and CDR2 FQGNSA. The V and J ends lost 0 bases and 4 bases respectively, with 10 bases between them. The full variable domain, rest sourced from reference TRBV7-2 and TRBJ2-1, is GAGVSQSPSNKVTEKGKDVELRCDPISGHTALYWYRQSLGQGLEFLIYFQGNSAPDKSGLPSDRFSAERTGGSVSTLTIQRTQQEDSAVYLCASSLAGGPYNEQFFGPGTRLTVL.

V gene TRBV20-1 combines with J gene TRBJ2-5; no clear D. Trimming cost V 2 bases and J 5 bases, with 6 bases left between them. Germline loops: CDR1 DFQATT, CDR2 SNEGSKA (reference sequence). The CDR3 sequence is 11 residues long. The CDR3 protein is CSARISETQYF. CDR3 coding DNA: TGCAGTGCTAGAATCTCCGAGACCCAGTACTTC.

The chain uses TRBV9 and TRBJ1-2; D call uncertain. The CDR3 has 14 residues. V was clipped by 4 bases and J by 7 bases, with 17 bases between them. Germline assignment: CDR1 SGDLS and CDR2 YYNGEE. Here the CDR3 reads CASSPPRGPSGYTF. CDR3 sequence (DNA): TGTGCCAGCAGCCCCCCGAGAGGGCCGAGTGGCTACACCTTC.

The rearrangement links TRBV18 to TRBJ2-7; 7 nucleotides agree with TRBD1. The CDR3 extends over 14 amino acids. From germline, CDR1 is KGHSH and CDR2 LQKENI. Trimming removed 3 bases from V and 3 bases from J; junction bases left unmatched: 5. DNA for the CDR3: TGTGCCAGCTCACCCTACAGGGGCCGCTACGAGCAGTACTTC. Translation: CASSPYRGRYEQYF.

V and J are TRBV2 and TRBJ2-5; D is uncertain. The V and J ends lost 4 bases and 13 bases respectively, with 16 bases between them. CDR1 is SNHLY and CDR2 is FYNNEI in the germline V gene. This CDR3 is 12 amino acids long. CDR3 DNA: TGTGCCAGCAGTGGCGACCCCCCGAGTCGGTACTTC. Protein: CASSGDPPSRYF.

The chain is built from TRBV4-1 and TRBJ2-1; 8 nucleotides line up with TRBD2. The CDR3 sequence is 17 residues long. In germline, CDR1 is MGHRA, CDR2 YSYEKL. Losses at the gene ends were 3 bases for V and 5 bases for J; bases not matched to a gene: 12. The CDR3, as DNA: TGCGCCAGCAGCCATGCTAACGGGCGGGGGGTTCACAATGAGCAGTTCTTC. Its protein is CASSHANGRGVHNEQFF.

This clone was seen a few times. The V call is TRBV7-2, the J call TRBJ2-1; 11 bases are a match to TRBD2. V lost 7 bases and J lost 9; bases outside the gene matches: 8. From germline, CDR1 is SGHTA and CDR2 FQGNSA. The CDR3 runs to 14 residues. This CDR3 reads CASIVSGGAGEQFF. The CDR3 nucleotides are TGTGCCAGCATCGTTAGCGGGGGGGCAGGTGAGCAGTTCTTC.

This clone was picked up a small number of times. The chain links TRBV7-8 to TRBJ2-4; D gene ambiguous. Germline V gives CDR1 SGHVS, CDR2 FQNEAQ. Between the trimmed V and J ends, which lost 6 bases and 5 bases, there was a span of 5 bases. The CDR3 extends over 11 amino acids. The CDR3 here is CASSTENIQYF. CDR3 DNA: TGTGCCAGCAGTACCGAAAACATTCAGTACTTC. The full variable domain, completed using reference TRBV7-8 and TRBJ2-4, is GAGVSQSPRYKVAKRGQDVALRCDPISGHVSLFWYQQALGQGPEFLTYFQNEAQLDKSGLPSDRFFAERPEGSVSTLKIQRTQQEDSAVYLCASSTENIQYFGAGTRLSVL.

The gene calls are TRBV4-1 and TRBJ2-7; D might be TRBD1 or TRBD2, each matching 7 bases. Trimming took 2 bases from V and 3 from J, leaving 23 bases between them. This CDR3 comprises 18 residues. The germline V gene has CDR1 MGHRA and CDR2 YSYEKL. This chain's CDR3 is CASSQRPRQGGEVYEQYF. The CDR3 DNA sequence: TGCGCCAGCAGCCAACGACCTCGACAGGGAGGGGAGGTCTACGAGCAGTACTTC.

The CDR3 is CASRDQGHYGYTF. CDR3 in DNA: TGTGCCAGCAGGGATCAGGGTCACTATGGCTACACCTTC. J is TRBJ1-2 and V is TRBV6-6; D perhaps matches TRBD1 (5 bases). The ends were cut back, 6 bases at V and 3 bases at J, with 11 bases in the middle. Germline lookup yields CDR1 MNHNY and CDR2 SVGAGI (reference sequence). The CDR3 has 13 amino acids.

The genes are TRBV2 and TRBJ1-4; D call uncertain. V shed 5 bases and J shed 0 bases, with 7 bases lying between them. This CDR3 is 14 amino acids long. Germline values: CDR1 SNHLY, CDR2 FYNNEI. CDR3 nucleotide sequence: TGTGCCAGCAGTCGACCCACAACTAATGAAAAACTGTTTTTT. Encoded protein: CASSRPTTNEKLFF.

The chain uses TRBV2 and TRBJ2-7, with D perhaps TRBD2 (5 bases). Between the trimmed V and J ends, which lost 7 bases and 11 bases, there was a span of 15 bases. The CDR3 totals 11 residues. CDR1 and CDR2 from the germline V gene are SNHLY and FYNNEI. Here the CDR3 DNA reads TGTGCCAGCATCCAGAAGGAGAGGGAGTACTTC. Its protein product is CASIQKEREYF.

V gene TRBV18 combines with J gene TRBJ2-6; no clear D. V dropped 1 base and J dropped 0 bases, with 4 bases sitting between them. CDR1 and CDR2 from the germline V gene are KGHSH and LQKENI. The CDR3 is made up of 15 amino acids. DNA for the CDR3: TGTGCCAGCTCACCACTGGGCTCTGGGGCCAACGTCCTGACTTTC. Its translation: CASSPLGSGANVLTF.

V usage is TRBV6-1 and J usage is TRBJ1-2; D is unresolved. This CDR3 is 13 amino acids long. Germline CDR1 MNHNS, CDR2 SASEGT. Trimming removed 2 bases at V and 5 bases at J, with 9 bases between. CDR3 region: CASSETDGYGYTF. As DNA, the CDR3 is TGTGCCAGCAGTGAAACTGATGGTTATGGCTACACCTTC.

The chain has TRBV2 and TRBJ2-7; either TRBD1 or TRBD2 may fit D (5 bases each). V lost 3 bases, J lost 4 bases, and 22 bases lay in between. The CDR3 sequence is 17 residues long. CDR1 and CDR2 (germline): SNHLY, FYNNEI. This chain's CDR3 is CASSDGGWGTSGYEQYF. The DNA for the CDR3 is TGTGCCAGCAGTGATGGCGGGTGGGGGACGTCTGGGTACGAGCAGTACTTC.

The chain employs TRBV7-3 and TRBJ2-1; D is perhaps TRBD2 (5 bases). This CDR3 has 14 residues. Trimming took 5 bases from V and 10 from J, leaving 18 bases between them. The germline CDR1 and CDR2 sequences are SGHTA and FQGTGA. The DNA of the CDR3 is TGTGCCAGCAGCGCGGCTCCTAGCCCCAGGGAGCAGTTCTTC. Translated: CASSAAPSPREQFF.

The gene calls are TRBV4-3 and TRBJ2-4; 7 bases align to TRBD1. Germline lookup yields CDR1 LGHNA and CDR2 YSLEER. Trimming removed 0 bases from V and 7 bases from J; junction bases left unmatched: 3. CDR3 length: 14 amino acids. The CDR3 DNA sequence: TGCGCCAGCAGCCAAGAAACAGGGGCGAACATTCAGTACTTC. Amino acid sequence: CASSQETGANIQYF.

This chain connects TRBV18 to TRBJ2-2; D not certain. The CDR3 runs to 15 residues. Germline CDR1 and CDR2: KGHSH and LQKENI. V was trimmed by 0 bases and J by 6 bases, leaving 11 bases between them. CDR3 nucleotide sequence: TGTGCCAGCTCACCACCCTTCCTGGGCTCCGGGGAGCTGTTTTTT. Its translation: CASSPPFLGSGELFF. Filled out from reference TRBV18 and TRBJ2-2, the complete variable domain reads NAGVMQNPRHLVRRRGQEARLRCSPMKGHSHVYWYRQLPEEGLKFMVYLQKENIIDESGMPKERFSAEFPKEGPSILRIQQVVRGDSAAYFCASSPPFLGSGELFFGEGSRLTVL.

This clone turned up a few times. The chain joins TRBV28 to TRBJ1-2; D is unresolved. Trimming took 5 bases from V and 8 from J, leaving 9 bases between them. From germline, CDR1 is MDHEN and CDR2 SYDVKM. This CDR3 contains 11 residues. The CDR3, as DNA: TGTGCCAGCAGTCCGTTAACGGGCTACACCTTC. This sequence encodes CASSPLTGYTF.

The table lists this clone with a few counts. The rearrangement uses TRBV18 and TRBJ2-5; D remains unclear. Germline CDR1 KGHSH, CDR2 LQKENI. Trimming removed 0 bases from V and 5 bases from J, with 10 bases in between. This CDR3 has 14 residues. The CDR3 DNA is TGTGCCAGCTCACCACCATCCAGCCCGGAGACCCAGTACTTC. Translating gives CASSPPSSPETQYF.

Notes on this clone: Other DNA sequences in this sample translate to the same CDR3. The chain couples TRBV20-1 to TRBJ2-5; D ambiguous. The germline V gene encodes CDR1 DFQATT and CDR2 SNEGSKA (reference sequence). This CDR3 is 11 amino acids long. V shed 1 base and J shed 5 bases, with 5 bases lying between them. CDR3 DNA: TGCAGTGCTAGAGTCCTGGAGACCCAGTACTTC. It codes for CSARVLETQYF.

This clone was observed a single time. The identical CDR3 is also encoded by other nucleotide sequences in the sample. The J gene is TRBJ2-6, the V gene TRBV5-1; TRBD1 agrees at 10 bases. Trimming removed 4 bases from V and 1 base from J; junction bases left unmatched: 2. Germline lookup yields CDR1 SGHRS and CDR2 YFSETQ. This CDR3 has 16 amino acids. The CDR3 sequence is CASSGGQGSGANVLTF. The DNA of the CDR3 is TGCGCCAGCAGCGGGGGACAGGGGTCTGGGGCCAACGTCCTGACTTTC.

The V call is TRBV25-1, the J call TRBJ2-5; D ambiguous. Germline CDR1 is MGHDK and CDR2 is SYGVNS. The CDR3 runs to 16 residues. The ends were cut back, 5 bases at V and 1 base at J, with 17 bases in the middle. The CDR3 loop reads CASSTRHDRVQETQYF. CDR3 DNA: TGTGCCAGCAGTACCCGACACGATCGGGTCCAAGAGACCCAGTACTTC.

This chain links TRBV7-2 with TRBJ2-7; D is possibly TRBD1 or TRBD2 (5 bases each). V gave up 5 bases and J gave up 5 bases, with 16 bases separating them. Germline assignment: CDR1 SGHTA and CDR2 FQGNSA. CDR3 length: 14 residues. The CDR3 region is CASSPSPGTNEQYF. CDR3 nucleotide sequence: TGTGCCAGCAGCCCCTCCCCAGGGACGAACGAGCAGTACTTC.

CDR3 protein: CASSPQDGAYEQYF. The CDR3 DNA reads TGTGCCAGCAGCCCCCAGGACGGGGCCTACGAGCAGTACTTC. This sequence joins TRBV9 and TRBJ2-7; D might be TRBD2 (5 bases). V lost 4 bases to trimming and J lost 2 bases, with 13 bases between them. Looked up from germline, CDR1 is SGDLS and CDR2 is YYNGEE. The CDR3 sequence is 14 residues long. Filled out from reference TRBV9 and TRBJ2-7, the complete variable domain reads DSGVTQTPKHLITATGQRVTLRCSPRSGDLSVYWYQQSLDQGLQFLIQYYNGEERAKGNILERFSAQQFPDLHSELNLSSLELGDSALYFCASSPQDGAYEQYFGPGTRLTVT.

The J gene is TRBJ2-7, the V gene TRBV2, with 7 bases matching TRBD2. The V gene's germline CDR1 is SNHLY and CDR2 FYNNEI. This CDR3 is 14 amino acids long. After removal of 8 bases from V and 7 bases from J, the junction contained 14 bases not matched to a gene. CDR3 in DNA: TGTGCCAGCCGCTTTGGGGGGGGTTCCGATGAGCAGTACTTC. The encoded protein is CASRFGGGSDEQYF. Using reference TRBV2 and TRBJ2-7 for the parts outside the CDR3, the full variable domain is EPEVTQTPSHQVTQMGQEVILRCVPISNHLYFYWYRQILGQKVEFLVSFYNNEISEKSEIFDDQFSVERPDGSNFTLKIRSTKLEDSAMYFCASRFGGGSDEQYFGPGTRLTVT.

The rearrangement joins TRBV20-1 to TRBJ1-1; no clear D gene. V shed 3 bases and J shed 2 bases, with 4 bases lying between them. Germline lookup yields CDR1 DFQATT and CDR2 SNEGSKA (reference sequence). The CDR3 contains 11 residues. CDR3 DNA sequence: TGCAGTGCTAGTGAAAACACTGAAGCTTTCTTT. Translating gives CSASENTEAFF.

Only a few counts were recorded for this clone. V and J are TRBV29-1 and TRBJ1-1; perhaps TRBD1 as D (5 bases). The CDR3 sequence is 14 residues long. CDR1 and CDR2 from the germline V gene are SQVTM and ANQGSEA. V was cut by 4 bases and J by 1 base, with 13 bases left in between. The CDR3 nucleotides are TGCAGCGTTGCCGACCGGCAGGGGAACACTGAAGCTTTCTTT. Protein sequence: CSVADRQGNTEAFF.